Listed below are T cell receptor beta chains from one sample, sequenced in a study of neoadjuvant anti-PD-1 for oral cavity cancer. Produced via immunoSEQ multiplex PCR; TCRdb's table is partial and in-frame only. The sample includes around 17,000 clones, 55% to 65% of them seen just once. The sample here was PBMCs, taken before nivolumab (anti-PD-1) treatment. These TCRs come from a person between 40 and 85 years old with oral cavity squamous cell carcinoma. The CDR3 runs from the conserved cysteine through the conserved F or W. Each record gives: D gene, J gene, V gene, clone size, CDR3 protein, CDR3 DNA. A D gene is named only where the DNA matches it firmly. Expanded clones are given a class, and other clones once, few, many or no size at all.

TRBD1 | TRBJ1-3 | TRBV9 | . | CASSVTGQGNGNTIYF | TGTGCCAGCAGCGTAACGGGACAGGGGAATGGAAACACCATATATTTT
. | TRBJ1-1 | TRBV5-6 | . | CASTLGGAGTEAFF | TGTGCCAGCACACTCGGGGGGGCGGGAACTGAAGCTTTCTTT
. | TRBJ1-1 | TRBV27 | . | CASSLLDNTEAFF | TGTGCCAGCAGCCTACTGGACAACACTGAAGCTTTCTTT
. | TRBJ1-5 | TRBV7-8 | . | CASSLERAGDQPQHF | TGTGCCAGCAGCTTAGAAAGGGCAGGGGATCAGCCCCAGCATTTT
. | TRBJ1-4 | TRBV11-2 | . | CASSLDSLRLNEKLFF | TGTGCCAGCAGCTTAGATTCGTTAAGGTTAAATGAAAAACTGTTTTTT
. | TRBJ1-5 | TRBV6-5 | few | CASSQGGFQPQHF | TGTGCCAGTAGTCAGGGAGGGTTCCAGCCCCAGCATTTT
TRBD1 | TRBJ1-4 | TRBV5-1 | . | CASSLEPGGLGTNEKLFF | TGCGCCAGCAGCTTGGAACCAGGGGGGCTAGGTACTAATGAAAAACTGTTTTTT
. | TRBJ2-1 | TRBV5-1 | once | CASSFEGYTYNEQFF | TGCGCCAGCAGCTTCGAAGGATATACCTACAATGAGCAGTTCTTC
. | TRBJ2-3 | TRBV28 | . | CASSLLGGHRVTDTQYF | TGTGCCAGCAGTTTATTAGGAGGGCACCGTGTCACAGATACGCAGTATTTT
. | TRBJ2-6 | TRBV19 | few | CASEVSGANVLTF | TGTGCCAGTGAAGTCTCTGGGGCCAACGTCCTGACTTTC
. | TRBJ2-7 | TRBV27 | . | CASSVCSYEQYF | TGTGCCAGCAGTGTCTGTTCCTACGAGCAGTACTTC
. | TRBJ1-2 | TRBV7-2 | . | CASSDYGYTF | TGTGCCAGCAGCGACTATGGCTACACCTTC
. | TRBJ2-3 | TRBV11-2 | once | CASSRGGAPTSTQYF | TGTGCCAGCAGCAGAGGAGGGGCCCCCACTTCCACGCAGTATTTT
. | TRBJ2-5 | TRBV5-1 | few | CASSLRTDSQETQYF | TGCGCCAGCAGCTTGAGGACGGACTCCCAAGAGACCCAGTACTTC
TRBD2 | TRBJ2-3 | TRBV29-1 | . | CSVMGGLATDTQYF | TGCAGCGTGATGGGTGGACTAGCCACAGATACGCAGTATTTT
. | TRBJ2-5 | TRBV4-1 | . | CASSQDSAAQETQYF | TGCGCCAGCAGCCAAGATAGCGCAGCACAAGAGACCCAGTACTTC
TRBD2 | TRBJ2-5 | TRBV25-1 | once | CASSETGGEEETQYF | TGTGCCAGCAGTGAAACGGGAGGAGAAGAAGAGACCCAGTACTTC
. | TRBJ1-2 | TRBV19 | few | CASSPGAGYGYTF | TGTGCCAGTAGCCCCGGGGCCGGCTATGGCTACACCTTC
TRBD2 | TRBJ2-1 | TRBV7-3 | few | CASSSKVLAGRSNEQFF | TGTGCCAGCAGCTCGAAGGTCCTAGCGGGAAGGAGCAATGAGCAGTTCTTC
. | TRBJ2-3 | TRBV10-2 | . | CASSELQGSTDTQYF | TGCGCCAGCAGTGAGCTGCAGGGATCCACAGATACGCAGTATTTT
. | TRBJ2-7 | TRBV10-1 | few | CASSETGASTEQYF | TGCGCCAGCTCTGAGACAGGTGCCTCGACGGAGCAGTACTTC
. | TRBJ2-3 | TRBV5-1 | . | CASSLAQTTDTQYF | TGCGCCAGCAGCTTGGCACAGACAACAGATACGCAGTATTTT
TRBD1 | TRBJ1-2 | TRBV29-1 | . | CSADLTGQNYGYTF | TGCAGTGCTGACCTGACAGGGCAAAACTATGGCTACACCTTC
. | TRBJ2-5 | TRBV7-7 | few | CASSSNVGQETQYF | TGTGCTAGCAGCTCCAATGTCGGACAAGAGACCCAGTACTTC
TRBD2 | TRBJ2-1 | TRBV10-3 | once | CAISERSGTSGYNEQFF | TGTGCCATCAGTGAGCGGTCCGGGACTAGCGGCTACAATGAGCAGTTCTTC
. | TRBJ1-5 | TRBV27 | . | CASSDRGKGQPQHF | TGTGCCAGCAGCGACCGGGGGAAGGGACAGCCCCAGCATTTT
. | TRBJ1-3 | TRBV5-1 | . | CASSKDLSSGNTIYF | TGCGCCAGCAGCAAAGACTTGAGCTCTGGAAACACCATATATTTT
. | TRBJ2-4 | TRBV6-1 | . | CASRPDSSGNIQYF | TGTGCCAGCAGGCCTGACTCCTCTGGGAACATTCAGTACTTC
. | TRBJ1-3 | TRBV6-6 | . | CASSYRAGNTIYF | TGTGCCAGCAGTTACAGGGCTGGAAACACCATATATTTT
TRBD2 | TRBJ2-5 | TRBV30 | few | CAWSSLAGEETQYF | TGTGCCTGGAGTTCACTAGCGGGAGAAGAGACCCAGTACTTC
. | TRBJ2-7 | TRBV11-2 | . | CASSLVVDRQYEQYF | TGTGCCAGCAGCTTAGTAGTAGACAGGCAGTACGAGCAGTACTTC
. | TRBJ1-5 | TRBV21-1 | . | CASSKPYFTGVGNQPQHF | TGTGCCAGCAGCAAACCTTATTTCACAGGGGTAGGCAATCAGCCCCAGCATTTT
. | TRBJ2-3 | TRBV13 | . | CASSMTRGGTDTQYF | TGTGCCAGCAGCATGACGCGAGGGGGCACAGATACGCAGTATTTT
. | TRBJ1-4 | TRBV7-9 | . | CASSLDSNEKLFF | TGTGCCAGCAGCTTAGACAGTAATGAAAAACTGTTTTTT
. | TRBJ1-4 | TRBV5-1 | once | CASSPGAGNEKLFF | TGCGCCAGCAGCCCGGGTGCAGGGAATGAAAAACTGTTTTTT
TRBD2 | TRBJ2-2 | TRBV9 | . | CASSVAGGLTNTGELFF | TGTGCCAGCAGCGTAGCGGGAGGACTTACGAACACCGGGGAGCTGTTTTTT
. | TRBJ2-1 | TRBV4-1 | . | CASSLIGSYNEQFF | TGCGCCAGCAGCCTCATAGGTAGTTACAATGAGCAGTTCTTC
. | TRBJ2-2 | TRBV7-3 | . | CASSLIQGPTGELFF | TGTGCCAGCAGCTTAATCCAGGGCCCTACCGGGGAGCTGTTTTTT
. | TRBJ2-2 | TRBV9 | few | CASSPGAGELFF | TGTGCCAGCAGCCCGGGGGCCGGGGAGCTGTTTTTT
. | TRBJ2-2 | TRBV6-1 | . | CASSRETGELFF | TGTGCCAGCAGTCGAGAAACCGGGGAGCTGTTTTTT
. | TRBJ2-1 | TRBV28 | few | CASKLGGPYNEQFF | TGTGCCAGCAAGTTGGGGGGCCCCTACAATGAGCAGTTCTTC
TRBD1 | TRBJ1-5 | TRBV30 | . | CAWGGTAGSYSNQPQHF | TGTGCCTGGGGGGGGACAGCAGGGTCGTATAGCAATCAGCCCCAGCATTTT
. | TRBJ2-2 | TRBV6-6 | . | CASSYGFALNTGELFF | TGTGCCAGCAGTTACGGTTTCGCCCTGAACACCGGGGAGCTGTTTTTT
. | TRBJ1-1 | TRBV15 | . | CATSRGGGRTEAFF | TGTGCCACCAGCAGAGGGGGGGGCCGCACTGAAGCTTTCTTT
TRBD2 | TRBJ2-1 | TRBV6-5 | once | CASSYSRLANEQFF | TGTGCCAGCAGTTACTCGAGACTAGCCAATGAGCAGTTCTTC
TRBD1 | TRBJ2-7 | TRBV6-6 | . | CASSYQSGQGTYEQYF | TGTGCCAGCAGTTACCAGTCGGGACAGGGGACCTACGAGCAGTACTTC
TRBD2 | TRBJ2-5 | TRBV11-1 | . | CASSLTSGSGETQYF | TGTGCCAGCAGCTTAACCAGCGGGAGCGGGGAGACCCAGTACTTC
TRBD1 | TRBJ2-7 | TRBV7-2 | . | CASSPRQGRGEQYF | TGTGCCAGCAGCCCCCGACAGGGAAGGGGCGAGCAGTACTTC
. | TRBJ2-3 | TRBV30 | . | CAWREGTDTQYF | TGTGCCTGGAGAGAGGGGACAGATACGCAGTATTTT
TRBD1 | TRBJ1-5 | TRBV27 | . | CASSLWGQVGQPQHF | TGTGCCAGCAGTTTATGGGGACAGGTGGGACAGCCCCAGCATTTT
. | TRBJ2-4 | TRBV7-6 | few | CASSPLGGTPGGNIQYF | TGTGCCAGCAGCCCTCTCGGAGGGACACCCGGGGGAAACATTCAGTACTTC
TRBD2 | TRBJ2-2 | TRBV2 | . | CALGGASWVGELFF | TGTGCCCTCGGGGGGGCTAGCTGGGTCGGGGAGCTGTTTTTT
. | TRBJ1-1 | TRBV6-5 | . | CASSYSLIGGTEAFF | TGTGCCAGCAGTTACTCTTTGATAGGTGGGACTGAAGCTTTCTTT
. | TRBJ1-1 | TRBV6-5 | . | CASSYGGSNTEAFF | TGTGCCAGCAGTTATGGGGGATCGAACACTGAAGCTTTCTTT
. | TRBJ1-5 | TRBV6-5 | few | CASSYSTGNNQPQHF | TGTGCCAGCAGTTACTCGACAGGCAACAATCAGCCCCAGCATTTT
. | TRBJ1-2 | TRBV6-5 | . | CASSKMDRGGGYTF | TGTGCCAGCAGTAAAATGGACCGGGGGGGCGGCTACACCTTC
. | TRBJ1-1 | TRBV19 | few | CASTFRGLNTEAFF | TGTGCCAGTACTTTCCGGGGCCTGAACACTGAAGCTTTCTTT
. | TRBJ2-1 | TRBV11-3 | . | CASSLGRGVREQFF | TGTGCCAGCAGTCTAGGCAGGGGAGTGCGAGAGCAGTTCTTC